The clone carrying this T cell receptor beta chain was counted a few times. Its antigen is undetermined. Patients between 18 and 65 years old had hyperthyroidism, newly diagnosed and lasting under 2 months. The sample originates from a study of T cells in Graves' hyperthyroidism and ophthalmopathy. Study-wide points: Peripheral blood also featured most of the thyroid clonotypes expanded above 0.001.

Germline CDR1 and CDR2: LNHNV and YYDKDF (reference sequence). The CDR3 length is 16 residues. The germline V and J ends were trimmed by 2 bases and 4 bases, with 17 bases remaining between them. The source material, RNA transcripts, was used to amplify TCR beta CDR3 regions. The HTBI primer set was used in a first-round RT-PCR of the TCR CDR3. TCRdb reprocessed the multiplex PCR reads with MiXCR, giving one entry per CDR3 protein. The repertoire consists of some 350,000 distinct CDR3 sequences, with approximately 20% occurring once and the leading ten covering 3.7%. This TCR was recovered from a woman aged 18-35 years with Graves' hyperthyroidism. Material: blood. V is TRBV15 and J is TRBJ1-1; D gene uncertain. CDR3 loop: CATSRPYGGLLTEAFF. In DNA, the CDR3 is TGTGCCACCAGCAGACCATATGGTGGCCTTCTCACTGAAGCTTTCTTT.